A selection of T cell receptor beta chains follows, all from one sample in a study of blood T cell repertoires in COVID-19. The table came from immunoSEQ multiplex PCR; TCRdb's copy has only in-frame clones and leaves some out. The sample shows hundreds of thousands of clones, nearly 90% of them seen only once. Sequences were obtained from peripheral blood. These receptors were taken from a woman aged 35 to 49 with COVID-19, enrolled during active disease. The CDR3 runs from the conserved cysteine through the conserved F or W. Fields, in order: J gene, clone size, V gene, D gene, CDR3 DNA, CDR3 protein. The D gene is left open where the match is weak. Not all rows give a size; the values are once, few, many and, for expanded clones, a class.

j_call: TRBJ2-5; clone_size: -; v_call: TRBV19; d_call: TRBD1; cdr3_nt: TGTGCCAGTAGTATTAGACAGGGCTCGGAAGAGACCCAGTACTTC; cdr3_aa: CASSIRQGSEETQYF
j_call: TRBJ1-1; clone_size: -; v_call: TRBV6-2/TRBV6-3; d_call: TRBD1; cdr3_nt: TGTGCCAGCAGTCCCTCAGGGGGGCTAGTGAACACTGAAGCTTTCTTT; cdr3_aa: CASSPSGGLVNTEAFF
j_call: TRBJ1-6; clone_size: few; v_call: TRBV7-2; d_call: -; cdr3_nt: TGTGCCAGCAGCGCAGCCGGGACTCCCAATTCACCCCTCCACTTT; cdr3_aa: CASSAAGTPNSPLHF
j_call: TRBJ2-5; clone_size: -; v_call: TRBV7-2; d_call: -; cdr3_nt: TGTGCCAGCAGCCAAGTGCGGGGCCAAGAGACCCAGTACTTC; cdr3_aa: CASSQVRGQETQYF
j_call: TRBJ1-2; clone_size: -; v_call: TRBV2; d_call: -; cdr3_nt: TGTGCCAGCACCGTCCCGTCGGGGGGCAAGGGCTACACCTTC; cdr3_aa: CASTVPSGGKGYTF
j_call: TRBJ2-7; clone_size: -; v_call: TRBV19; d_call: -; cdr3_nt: TGTGCCAGTAGCCCCAGGGCCGGTGCCTACGAGCAGTACTTC; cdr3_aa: CASSPRAGAYEQYF
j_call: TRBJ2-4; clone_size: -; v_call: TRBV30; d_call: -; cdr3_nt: TGTGCCTGGAGTGGGTCGGAGACCAAAAACATTCAGTACTTC; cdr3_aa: CAWSGSETKNIQYF
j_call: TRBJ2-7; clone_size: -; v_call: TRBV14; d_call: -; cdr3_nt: TGTGCCAGCAGCCACGATTCAGGACAGATCTTCTCCTACGAGCAGTACTTC; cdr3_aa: CASSHDSGQIFSYEQYF
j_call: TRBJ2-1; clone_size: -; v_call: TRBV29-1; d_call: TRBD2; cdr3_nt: TGCAGCGTCCTTTTCTTTAGCGGGAGCCCCTACAATGAGCAGTTCTTC; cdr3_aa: CSVLFFSGSPYNEQFF
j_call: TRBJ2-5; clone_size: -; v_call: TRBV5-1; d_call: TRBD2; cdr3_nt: TGCGCCAGCAGCGAAATAGCGGGACAAGAGACCCAGTACTTC; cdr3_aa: CASSEIAGQETQYF
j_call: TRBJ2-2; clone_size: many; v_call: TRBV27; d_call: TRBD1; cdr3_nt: TGTGCCAGCAGTTCCGACGACACAGGGGGCTTTACCGGGGAGCTGTTTTTT; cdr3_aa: CASSSDDTGGFTGELFF
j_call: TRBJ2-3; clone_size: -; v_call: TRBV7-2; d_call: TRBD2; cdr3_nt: TGTGCCAGCAGCCATTATAGCGGGGGGCGCACAGATACGCAGTATTTT; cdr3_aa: CASSHYSGGRTDTQYF
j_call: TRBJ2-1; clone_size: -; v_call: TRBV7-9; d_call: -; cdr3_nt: TGTGCCAGCACCAACCCCGGCAATGAGCAGTTCTTC; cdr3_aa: CASTNPGNEQFF
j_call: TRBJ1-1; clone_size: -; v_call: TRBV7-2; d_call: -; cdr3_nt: TGTGCCAGCAGCTTGGACTCTTACACTGAAGCTTTCTTT; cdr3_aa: CASSLDSYTEAFF
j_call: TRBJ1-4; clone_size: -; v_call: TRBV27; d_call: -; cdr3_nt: TGTGCCAGCAGGGCCGGGACACCGAATGAAAAACTGTTTTTT; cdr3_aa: CASRAGTPNEKLFF
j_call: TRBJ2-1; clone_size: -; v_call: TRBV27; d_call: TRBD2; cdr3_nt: TGTGCCAGCAGGACCACTAGCGGGAGGGCAGAGCAGTTCTTC; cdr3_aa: CASRTTSGRAEQFF
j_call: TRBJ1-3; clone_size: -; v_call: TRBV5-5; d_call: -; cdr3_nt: TGTGCCAGCAGCTCCACGGGGGCTGGAAACACCATATATTTT; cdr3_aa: CASSSTGAGNTIYF
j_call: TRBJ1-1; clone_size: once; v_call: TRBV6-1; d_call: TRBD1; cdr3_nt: TGTGCCAGCAGTAGACAGGGTAGCACTGAAGCTTTCTTT; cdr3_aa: CASSRQGSTEAFF
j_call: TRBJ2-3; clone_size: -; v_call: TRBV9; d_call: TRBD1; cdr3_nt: TGTGCCAGCAGCCTTGGACAGGTCAGCACAGATACGCAGTATTTT; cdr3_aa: CASSLGQVSTDTQYF
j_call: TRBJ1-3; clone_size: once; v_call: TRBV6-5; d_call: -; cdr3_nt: TGTGCCACCTCGGCCGCCACAGCCGGAAACACCATATATTTT; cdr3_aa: CATSAATAGNTIYF
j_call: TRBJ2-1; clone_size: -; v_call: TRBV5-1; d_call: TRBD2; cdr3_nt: TGCGCCAGCAGCTTGGCACTAGCGGGGACGAGAAATGAGCAGTTCTTC; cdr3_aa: CASSLALAGTRNEQFF
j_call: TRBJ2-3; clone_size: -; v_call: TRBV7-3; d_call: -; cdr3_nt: TGTGCCAGCAGCTTATTTGATGAGAGCACAGATACGCAGTATTTT; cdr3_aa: CASSLFDESTDTQYF
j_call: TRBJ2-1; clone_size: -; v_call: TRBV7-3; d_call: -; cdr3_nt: TGTGCCAGCAGCTTACGTACGGGAGCCTACAATGAGCAGTTCTTC; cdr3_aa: CASSLRTGAYNEQFF
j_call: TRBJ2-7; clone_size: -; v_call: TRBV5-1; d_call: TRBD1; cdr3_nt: TGCGCCAGCAGTTTCAACCGGGACAGGCGGTACTACGAGCAGTACTTC; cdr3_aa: CASSFNRDRRYYEQYF
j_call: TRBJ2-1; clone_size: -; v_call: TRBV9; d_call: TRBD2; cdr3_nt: TGTGCCAGCAGCGTATCAATAGCGGGAGGCAATGAGCAGTTCTTC; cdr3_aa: CASSVSIAGGNEQFF
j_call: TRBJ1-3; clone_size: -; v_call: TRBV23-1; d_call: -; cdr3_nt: TGCGCCAGCAGTCCCCCCAGCGGTGGCATCCACCGAAACACCATATATTTT; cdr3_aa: CASSPPSGGIHRNTIYF
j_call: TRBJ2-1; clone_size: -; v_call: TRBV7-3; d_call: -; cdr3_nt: TGTGCCAGCAGCCTTCTAGGGACACGCTCCTACAATGAGCAGTTCTTC; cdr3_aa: CASSLLGTRSYNEQFF
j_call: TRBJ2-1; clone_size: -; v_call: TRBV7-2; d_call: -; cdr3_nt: TGTGCCAGCAGCTTAAGGGAGGCGCGGGGCTATGGGGATGAGCAGTTCTTC; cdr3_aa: CASSLREARGYGDEQFF
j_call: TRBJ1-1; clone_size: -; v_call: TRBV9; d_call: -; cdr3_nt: TGTGCCAGCAGCTACCTGGAGGGGAACACTGAAGCTTTCTTT; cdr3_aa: CASSYLEGNTEAFF
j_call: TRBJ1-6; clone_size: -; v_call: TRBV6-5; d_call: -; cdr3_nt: TGTGCCAGCAGTTACCAGGGACAATACAATTCACCCCTCCACTTT; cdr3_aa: CASSYQGQYNSPLHF